These 16 T cell receptor beta chains were sequenced from one sample in a study of cytomegalovirus exposure and HLA in healthy donors. 13 Jbeta primers and 60 Vbeta primers were used for the PCR. Libraries were prepared by immunoSEQ multiplex PCR; TCRdb keeps only in-frame clonotypes and omits some of them. The table lists approximately 130,000 clones. The sequenced material came from PBMCs. These receptors were collected from a woman aged 60-75 years in good health and CMV-seronegative.

As concerns this clone: Since the CDR3 does not end with the conserved phenylalanine or tryptophan, this likely comes from a read error. This chain uses TRBV19 with TRBJ1-2; the match to TRBD1 covers 7 bases. Germline V gives CDR1 LNHDA, CDR2 SQIVND (reference sequence). Trimming took 3 bases from V and 0 from J; bases not matched to a gene: 7. CDR3 length: 16 amino acids. The CDR3 region is CASSIGTASTNYGYTL. CDR3 nucleotide sequence: TGTGCCAGTAGTATCGGGACAGCCTCAACTAACTATGGCTACACCCTC.

The chain joins TRBV7-9 to TRBJ1-2, with TRBD1 matching 10 bases. Germline V CDR1 and CDR2: SEHNR, FQNEAQ (reference sequence). With V trimmed by 5 bases and J by 4 bases, 4 bases remained unmatched. This CDR3 has 14 residues. The CDR3 DNA reads as TGTGCCAGCAGCACCGGACAGGGGGGCTATGGCTACACCTTC. It codes for CASSTGQGGYGYTF.

The rearrangement uses TRBV10-1 and TRBJ2-7; TRBD2 matches at 13 bases. The CDR3 is 16 residues long. Germline V gene data show CDR1 as WNHNN and CDR2 as SYGVQD (reference sequence). Germline trimming cut 3 bases from V and 3 bases from J; bases unmatched to any gene: 5. The CDR3 DNA follows: TGCGCCAGCAGTGATCCCGGGACTAGCGGGGACTACGAGCAGTACTTC. Its protein is CASSDPGTSGDYEQYF.

V is TRBV27 and J is TRBJ1-1; the D is unclear. The V end was cut by 3 bases, the J end by 1 base, with 9 bases between. CDR3 length equals 14 residues. Germline lookup yields CDR1 MNHEY and CDR2 SMNVEV (reference sequence). The CDR3 spells CASSFRERNTEAFF. Written as DNA, the CDR3 is TGTGCCAGCAGTTTTAGGGAGAGGAACACTGAAGCTTTCTTT.

The CDR3 DNA follows: TGTGCCAGCAGTGACTCGAGGAATTTCTTCAAAGATGAGCAGTTCTTC. Its translation: CASSDSRNFFKDEQFF. V is TRBV6-4 and J is TRBJ2-1, with D unclear. Trimming left V 0 bases short and J 8 bases short, with 17 bases between. The CDR3 sequence is 16 residues long. Looked up from germline, CDR1 is MRHNA and CDR2 is SNTAGT.

The chain carries TRBV18 and TRBJ1-4; weak D call: TRBD1 (5 bases). Deletions cut 2 bases from V and 6 bases from J, with 10 bases between. Germline V CDR1 and CDR2: KGHSH, LQKENI. This CDR3 has 14 amino acids. For the CDR3, the DNA is TGTGCCAGCTCACCAATTGGGGGGGATGAAAAACTGTTTTTT. This codes for CASSPIGGDEKLFF.

The chain uses TRBV5-1 and TRBJ2-3; 10 bases are a match to TRBD2. This CDR3 has 18 residues. V was pared by 4 bases and J by 2 bases, with 13 bases of the junction left unmatched. CDR1 SGHRS and CDR2 YFSETQ come from the germline V gene. CDR3 residues: CASSGYPLAGEVTDTQYF. The CDR3, as DNA: TGCGCCAGCAGCGGCTATCCCCTAGCGGGGGAAGTCACAGATACGCAGTATTTT.

The rearrangement links TRBV2 to TRBJ2-1, with D perhaps TRBD2 (6 bases). CDR1 and CDR2 from the germline V gene are SNHLY and FYNNEI. V was trimmed by 1 base and J by 3 bases, leaving 13 bases between them. This CDR3 spans 16 amino acids. In DNA form, the CDR3 reads TGTGCCAGCAGTGAAGGATACCTAGCGAACTACAATGAGCAGTTCTTC. Translation: CASSEGYLANYNEQFF.

This chain links TRBV9 with TRBJ1-1; TRBD1 might be the D (5 bases). Deletions cut 0 bases from V and 0 bases from J, with 6 bases between. The germline V gene encodes CDR1 SGDLS and CDR2 YYNGEE. The CDR3 length is 14 residues. CDR3 amino acids: CASSVEGMNTEAFF. The CDR3 region has the DNA TGTGCCAGCAGCGTAGAGGGGATGAACACTGAAGCTTTCTTT.

This chain links TRBV9 with TRBJ1-1, with D possibly being TRBD1 (5 bases). Germline CDR1 is SGDLS and CDR2 is YYNGEE. The CDR3 consists of 14 residues. The V and J ends lost 1 base and 4 bases respectively, with 11 bases between them. DNA for the CDR3: TGTGCCAGCAGCGTACAAGGGGTGGGCACTGAAGCTTTCTTT. Amino acid sequence: CASSVQGVGTEAFF.

The V call is TRBV2, the J call TRBJ2-1; 8 positions agree with TRBD1. The germline V gene encodes CDR1 SNHLY and CDR2 FYNNEI. The ends lost 8 bases at V and 7 bases at J; junction bases unmatched: 25. CDR3 length: 19 residues. DNA of the CDR3: TGTGCCAGCCTACCCCCTCCAGGGGGCTTAGGGCAAGGCGCTAATGAGCAGTTCTTC. Amino acids: CASLPPPGGLGQGANEQFF.

The chain couples TRBV19 to TRBJ1-2; 9 bases fit TRBD1. This CDR3 is built from 15 residues. Looked up from germline, CDR1 is LNHDA and CDR2 is SQIVND (reference sequence). V shed 4 bases and J 3 bases; nucleotides not matched to a gene: 6. The CDR3 spells CASSTGQGSDYGYTF. CDR3 nucleotide sequence: TGTGCCAGTAGTACAGGACAGGGGAGCGACTATGGCTACACCTTC.

V gene TRBV6-1 combines with J gene TRBJ2-5; perhaps TRBD1 as D (6 bases). The ends were cut back, 6 bases at V and 1 base at J, with 12 bases in the middle. The CDR3 covers 14 residues. CDR1 is MNHNS and CDR2 is SASEGT in the germline V gene. Here the CDR3 reads CASRIRGSQETQYF. The CDR3 nucleotides are TGTGCCAGCAGGATTAGGGGGTCCCAAGAGACCCAGTACTTC.

The chain employs TRBV25-1 and TRBJ2-7; TRBD1 is a possible D gene (6 bases). Trimming removed 1 base at V and 4 bases at J, with 14 bases between. The CDR3 extends over 15 amino acids. The germline CDR1 and CDR2 sequences are MGHDK and SYGVNS. CDR3 nucleotide sequence: TGTGCCAGCAGTGAATCTGGGGGCCCCCTTTACGAGCAGTACTTC. Protein product: CASSESGGPLYEQYF.

The chain uses TRBV19 and TRBJ2-3; D call uncertain. The CDR3 has 14 amino acids. With 0 bases removed from V and 1 base from J, the gap between germline ends came to 5 bases. Germline-derived CDR1 and CDR2 are LNHDA and SQIVND (reference sequence). CDR3 nucleotides: TGTGCCAGTAGTATAGACAGTGGCACAGATACGCAGTATTTT. Translating it yields CASSIDSGTDTQYF.

Of note for this clone: The same CDR3 is also encoded by other DNA sequences in this sample. The chain employs TRBV27 and TRBJ2-6, with D unresolved. Germline CDR1 reads MNHEY; CDR2 reads SMNVEV (reference sequence). V lost 5 bases and J lost 0, with 5 bases in between. The CDR3 contains 14 residues. In DNA, the CDR3 is TGTGCCAGCAGTCCCTACTCTGGGGCCAACGTCCTGACTTTC. Encoded protein: CASSPYSGANVLTF.